This T cell receptor (beta chain) was identified during a study of blood T cells in healthy people across ages. In terms of origin and age, donors were healthy Caucasian individuals from Russia aged about 6 to 90. Between the trimmed V and J ends, which lost 1 base and 0 bases, there was a span of 20 bases. The CDR3 is 18 amino acids. Germline V lookup: CDR1 DFQATT, CDR2 SNEGSKA (reference sequence). PCR was performed a second time for roughly 7 to 12 cycles using a sample-barcoded 5' primer and a J-beta primer mix. MiXCR, applied by TCRdb to the 5' RACE reads, yields one record per CDR3 protein. The sample has some 750,000 distinct CDR3 sequences, 22% seen once; the top ten hold roughly 22%. A note on this clonotype: Its antigen remains unknown.

Study-wide results and limits: Higher diversity and more naive CD4+ cells were features of long-lived donors, compared to aged donors.

The source material was blood. The rearrangement joins TRBV20-1 to TRBJ2-3; tentatively, D is TRBD2 (6 bases). The receptor was derived from a man in his 70s in good health. The CDR3 bases are TGCAGTGCTAGAGTCGGAACTAGCCTCGGCACTAGCACAGATACGCAGTATTTT. Translating gives CSARVGTSLGTSTDTQYF.